These 15 T cell receptor beta chains were sequenced from one sample in a study of identical twins. MiXCR, applied by TCRdb to the 5' RACE reads, yields one record per CDR3 protein. The repertoire holds approximately 280,000 distinct CDR3 sequences, with more than 6.5% as singletons. These same data were also listed under a study on yellow fever vaccine responses in identical twins.

Source material: memory (CD45RO+) T cells sorted from blood. The source of these receptors is a woman between 18 and 29 years old in good health.

The chain carries TRBV5-1 and TRBJ2-1, with TRBD2 matching over 8 bases. The CDR3 extends over 15 amino acids. The V gene's germline CDR1 is SGHRS and CDR2 YFSETQ. V gave up 5 bases and J gave up 2 bases; unmatched junction bases: 6. Here the CDR3 DNA reads TGCGCCAGCAGGCAGGCGGGGGGTCCCTACAATGAGCAGTTCTTC. Its translation: CASRQAGGPYNEQFF.

This clonotype has a count of ten or more. The chain uses TRBV24-1 and TRBJ2-2; D perhaps matches TRBD1 (6 bases). The CDR3 length is 14 residues. Deletions cut 7 bases from V and 1 base from J, with 9 bases between. Germline V gene data show CDR1 as KGHDR and CDR2 as SFDVKD. CDR3: CATSRTENTGELFF. CDR3 nucleotide sequence: TGTGCCACCAGCCGGACAGAGAACACCGGGGAGCTGTTTTTT.

This clonotype has only a few counts. The chain recombines TRBV18 with TRBJ2-1, with 7 bases aligning to TRBD1. The CDR3 runs 14 residues. Germline V gene data show CDR1 as KGHSH and CDR2 as LQKENI. Losses at the gene ends were 4 bases for V and 9 bases for J; bases not matched to a gene: 9. The CDR3, as DNA: TGTGCCAGCTCACAGACCCGACAGGGAATTGAGCAGTTCTTC. Encoded protein: CASSQTRQGIEQFF. Together with reference TRBV18 and TRBJ2-1, the CDR3 gives the full variable domain: NAGVMQNPRHLVRRRGQEARLRCSPMKGHSHVYWYRQLPEEGLKFMVYLQKENIIDESGMPKERFSAEFPKEGPSILRIQQVVRGDSAAYFCASSQTRQGIEQFFGPGTRLTVL.

This clonotype was observed many times. V and J are TRBV24-1 and TRBJ2-2, with D maybe TRBD2 (6 bases). Trimming removed 3 bases from V and 7 bases from J, with 17 bases in between. CDR1 is KGHDR and CDR2 is SFDVKD in the germline V gene. This CDR3 region has 16 residues. In DNA, the CDR3 is TGTGCCACCAGTGATCCTCGGGAGAGGTTGATCGGGGAGCTGTTTTTT. Amino acid sequence: CATSDPRERLIGELFF.

A note on this clonotype: A much larger clonotype is one base distant, so this may be a read error. The V call is TRBV3-1, the J call TRBJ2-2; D possibly corresponds to TRBD2 (6 bases). Per the germline V gene, CDR1 is LGHDT and CDR2 is YNNKEL (reference sequence). There are 14 residues in the CDR3. CDR3 nucleotide sequence: TGTGCCAGCAGCCAGAGGACGAACACCGGGGGGCTGTTTTTT. Its translation is CASSQRTNTGGLFF.

The V gene is TRBV11-2, the J gene TRBJ2-6; D gene uncertain. V dropped 0 bases and J dropped 0 bases, with 3 bases sitting between them. This CDR3 region has 15 residues. Germline V gene data show CDR1 as SGHAT and CDR2 as FQNNGV. Here the CDR3 DNA reads TGTGCCAGCAGCTTAGAACTCTCTGGGGCCAACGTCCTGACTTTC. Encoded protein: CASSLELSGANVLTF.

The chain carries TRBV5-1 and TRBJ1-2, with a weak D call TRBD1 (6 bases). Trimming cost V 0 bases and J 5 bases, with 11 bases left between them. The CDR3 contains 14 residues. Germline-derived CDR1 and CDR2 are SGHRS and YFSETQ. CDR3 region: CASSLGQEHYGYTF. The CDR3 nucleotides are TGCGCCAGCAGCTTGGGACAGGAACATTATGGCTACACCTTC.

In its sample, this clonotype was seen many times. V gene TRBV27 combines with J gene TRBJ2-7; 8 bases map to TRBD2. The CDR3 loop spans 14 amino acids. Per germline, CDR1 MNHEY and CDR2 SMNVEV (reference sequence). The J segment lost 4 bases and the V segment lost 6 bases, leaving 8 bases of the junction unmatched. The CDR3: CASSSGLAPYEQYV. Here the CDR3 DNA reads TGTGCCAGCAGCAGCGGACTAGCCCCATACGAGCAGTACGTC.

This clonotype was detected ten times or more. This chain uses TRBV6-1 with TRBJ1-2, with D unresolved. This CDR3 has 12 residues. CDR1 and CDR2 (germline): MNHNS, SASEGT. Trimming cost V 1 base and J 4 bases, with 4 bases left between them. CDR3 in amino acids: CASSEGLYGYTF. The CDR3 nucleotides are TGTGCCAGCAGTGAAGGGCTCTATGGCTACACCTTC.

The CDR3 DNA follows: TGTGCCAGCTCACCAAGACAGGAGGGGGATACGCAGTATTTT. Its translation is CASSPRQEGDTQYF. The chain couples TRBV18 to TRBJ2-3, with D perhaps given as TRBD1 or TRBD2 (6 bases each). The length of the CDR3 is 14 residues. Germline assignment: CDR1 KGHSH and CDR2 LQKENI. V lost 2 bases, J lost 6 bases, and 12 bases lay in between.

This clonotype was recorded a few times. The chain has TRBV5-1 and TRBJ1-1, with D possibly being TRBD1 (5 bases). The V gene lost 4 bases and the J gene lost 3 bases, with 16 bases spanning the gap. CDR1 is SGHRS and CDR2 is YFSETQ in the germline V gene. The CDR3 totals 15 residues. The CDR3 loop reads CASSQQGMRDTEAFF. Written as DNA, the CDR3 is TGCGCCAGCAGCCAGCAGGGAATGAGGGACACTGAAGCTTTCTTT.

This clonotype turned up a few times. The chain has TRBV6-5 and TRBJ2-1; 8 nucleotides agree with TRBD2. J gave up 10 bases and V 2 bases, and 13 bases lay outside the gene matches. Germline CDR1 reads MNHEY; CDR2 reads SVGAGI. CDR3 length equals 16 residues. CDR3 DNA: TGTGCCAGCAGTTACGGAGGACTAGCCCCCCTCGGGGAGCAGTTCTTC. Protein sequence: CASSYGGLAPLGEQFF.

This clonotype was counted at least ten times. This chain joins TRBV7-9 and TRBJ2-1; TRBD1 matches 7 bases. The CDR3 loop spans 16 amino acids. After removal of 1 base from V and 5 bases from J, the junction contained 8 bases not matched to a gene. In germline, CDR1 is SEHNR, CDR2 FQNEAQ (reference sequence). In nucleotides, the CDR3 is TGTGCCAGCAGCTTAGTGAGGGACAGCCCCCACAATGAGCAGTTCTTC. It translates to CASSLVRDSPHNEQFF.

At least ten counts were recorded for this clonotype. The chain carries TRBV7-2 and TRBJ1-1; no clear D. Trimming cost V 1 base and J 3 bases, with 6 bases left between them. The germline V gene has CDR1 SGHTA and CDR2 FQGNSA. CDR3 length: 13 residues. The CDR3 here is CASSLVRDTEAFF. CDR3 sequence (DNA): TGTGCCAGCAGCTTAGTCCGGGACACTGAAGCTTTCTTT. The full variable domain, in which reference TRBV7-2 and TRBJ1-1 provide the parts outside the CDR3, is GAGVSQSPSNKVTEKGKDVELRCDPISGHTALYWYRQSLGQGLEFLIYFQGNSAPDKSGLPSDRFSAERTGGSVSTLTIQRTQQEDSAVYLCASSLVRDTEAFFGQGTRLTVV.

This clonotype was observed a handful of times. The J gene is TRBJ2-1, the V gene TRBV24-1; 11 bases map to TRBD2. The CDR3 is made up of 15 amino acids. V dropped 4 bases and J dropped 9; count of bases not matched to a gene: 7. CDR1 and CDR2 from the germline V gene are KGHDR and SFDVKD. The CDR3 loop is CATSEVSGRASEQFF. The CDR3 nucleotides are TGTGCCACCAGTGAAGTTAGCGGGAGGGCCTCTGAGCAGTTCTTC.